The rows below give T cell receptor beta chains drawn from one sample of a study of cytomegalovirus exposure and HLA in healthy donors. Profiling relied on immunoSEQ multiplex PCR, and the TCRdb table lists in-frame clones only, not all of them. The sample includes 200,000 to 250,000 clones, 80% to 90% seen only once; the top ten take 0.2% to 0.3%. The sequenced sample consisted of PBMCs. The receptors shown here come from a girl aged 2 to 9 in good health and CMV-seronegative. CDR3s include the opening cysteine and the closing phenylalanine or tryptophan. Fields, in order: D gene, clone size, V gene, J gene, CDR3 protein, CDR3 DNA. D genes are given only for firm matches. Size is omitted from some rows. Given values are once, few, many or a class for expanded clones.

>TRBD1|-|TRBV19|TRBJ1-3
CASSIATRQGLSGNTIYF
TGTGCCAGTAGTATAGCCACTCGACAGGGACTCTCTGGAAACACCATATATTTT
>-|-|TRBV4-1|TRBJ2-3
CASSQDRGLATFSDTQYF
TGCGCCAGCAGCCAAGACCGAGGGTTAGCGACTTTTTCAGATACGCAGTATTTT
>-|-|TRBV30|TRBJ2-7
CAWRGRATSWGQYF
TGTGCCTGGAGGGGGAGAGCCACCTCTTGGGGGCAGTACTTC
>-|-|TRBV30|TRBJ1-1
CAWSVPLGGMNTEAFF
TGTGCCTGGAGTGTACCTCTCGGCGGCATGAACACTGAAGCTTTCTTT
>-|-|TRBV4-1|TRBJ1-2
CASSQQGGNYGYTF
TGCGCCAGCAGCCAACAGGGCGGAAACTATGGCTACACCTTC
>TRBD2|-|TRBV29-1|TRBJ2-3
CSVLGLAGDTDTQYF
TGCAGCGTTCTTGGACTAGCGGGAGATACAGATACGCAGTATTTT
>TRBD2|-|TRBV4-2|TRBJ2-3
CASSHPGQRDVDTQYF
TGTGCCAGCAGCCACCCGGGCCAGCGGGACGTAGATACGCAGTATTTT
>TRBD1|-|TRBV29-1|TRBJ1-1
CSVVGGRTGEVNTEAFF
TGCAGCGTTGTAGGGGGACGGACAGGGGAGGTGAACACTGAAGCTTTCTTT
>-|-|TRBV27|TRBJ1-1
CASSLGPGVNTEAFF
TGTGCCAGCAGTTTAGGGCCAGGGGTTAACACTGAAGCTTTCTTT
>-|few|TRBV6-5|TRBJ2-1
CASSSDRGSYNEQFF
TGTGCCAGCAGCTCTGACCGGGGCTCCTACAATGAGCAGTTCTTC
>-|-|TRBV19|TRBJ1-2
CASKTGTTNYGYTF
TGTGCCAGTAAAACCGGGACAACTAACTATGGCTACACCTTC
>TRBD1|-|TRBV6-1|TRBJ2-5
CASSDRGRETQYF
TGTGCCAGCAGTGACAGGGGGCGCGAGACCCAGTACTTC
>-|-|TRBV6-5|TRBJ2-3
CASSSVSGRTDTQYF
TGTGCCAGCAGCTCCGTTAGCGGACGCACAGATACGCAGTATTTT
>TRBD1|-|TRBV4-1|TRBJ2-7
CASSQAAGTASYEQYF
TGCGCCAGCAGCCAAGCGGCCGGGACAGCCTCCTACGAGCAGTACTTC
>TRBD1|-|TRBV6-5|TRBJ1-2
CASSWTLTGALGGYTF
TGTGCCAGCAGTTGGACGCTGACAGGGGCCTTAGGGGGCTACACCTTC
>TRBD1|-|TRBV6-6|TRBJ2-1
CASSTSGTGGNNEQFF
TGTGCCAGCAGTACGTCCGGGACAGGGGGGAACAATGAGCAGTTCTTC
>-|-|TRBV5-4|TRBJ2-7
CASSPGTLYEQYF
TGTGCCAGCAGCCCCGGGACTCTCTACGAGCAGTACTTC
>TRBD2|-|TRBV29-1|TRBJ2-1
CSVERRGAHNEQFF
TGCAGCGTTGAACGGCGGGGGGCCCACAATGAGCAGTTCTTC
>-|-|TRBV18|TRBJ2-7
CASSPAGAEPYEQYF
TGTGCCAGCTCACCAGCTGGGGCGGAACCCTACGAGCAGTACTTC
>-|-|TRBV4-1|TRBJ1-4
CASSQTAGINEKLFF
TGCGCCAGCAGCCAGACCGCCGGGATTAATGAAAAACTGTTTTTT
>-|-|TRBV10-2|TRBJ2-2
CASRVEGILELFF
TGCGCCAGCCGGGTGGAGGGAATCCTGGAGCTGTTTTTT
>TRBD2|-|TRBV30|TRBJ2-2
CAWSVVRTSGRYTGELFF
TGTGCCTGGAGTGTAGTCAGGACTAGCGGGAGGTACACCGGGGAGCTGTTTTTT
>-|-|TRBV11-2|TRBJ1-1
CASSLSPITEAFF
TGTGCCAGCAGCTTGAGTCCGATCACTGAAGCTTTCTTT
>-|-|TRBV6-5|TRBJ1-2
CASRRDGLYGYTF
TGTGCCAGCAGGCGGGACGGACTATATGGCTACACCTTC
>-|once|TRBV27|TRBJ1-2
CASRTGVAGYTF
TGTGCCAGTCGGACGGGGGTGGCTGGCTACACCTTC
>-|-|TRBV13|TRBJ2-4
CASGDSSGAKNIQYF
TGTGCCAGCGGAGACAGCTCGGGCGCCAAAAACATTCAGTACTTC
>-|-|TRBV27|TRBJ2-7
CASSLSRWSYEQYF
TGTGCCAGCAGTTTATCGAGGTGGAGCTACGAGCAGTACTTC
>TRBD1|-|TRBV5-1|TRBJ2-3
CASSLVTGDTDTQYF
TGCGCCAGCAGCTTGGTTACAGGGGACACAGATACGCAGTATTTT
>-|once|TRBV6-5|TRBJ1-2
CASSSRDNNYGYTF
TGTGCCAGCAGTTCCAGGGACAATAACTATGGCTACACCTTC
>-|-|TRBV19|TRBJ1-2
CASSIEEYPQKDYGYTF
TGTGCCAGTAGTATAGAGGAGTACCCCCAAAAGGACTATGGCTACACCTTC
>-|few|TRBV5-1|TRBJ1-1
CASSLVVENTEAFF
TGCGCCAGCAGCTTGGTAGTCGAGAACACTGAAGCTTTCTTT
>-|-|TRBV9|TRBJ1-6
CASSVTIFNSPLHF
TGTGCCAGCAGCGTTACAATTTTCAATTCACCCCTCCACTTT
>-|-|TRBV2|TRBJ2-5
CASSGRRETQYF
TGTGCCAGCAGTGGCCGGAGAGAGACCCAGTACTTC
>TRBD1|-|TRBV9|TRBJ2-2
CASSTQTGGTGELFF
TGTGCCAGCAGCACACAGACAGGGGGCACCGGGGAGCTGTTTTTT
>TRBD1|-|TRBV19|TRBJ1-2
CASTTSTGVNYGYTF
TGTGCCAGTACAACCTCGACAGGGGTTAACTATGGCTACACCTTC
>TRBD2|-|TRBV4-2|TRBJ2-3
CASSPRTSGSTDTQYF
TGTGCCAGCAGCCCCCGGACTAGCGGGAGCACAGATACGCAGTATTTT
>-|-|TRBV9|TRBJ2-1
CASSVVSGSYNEQFF
TGTGCCAGCAGCGTAGTTAGCGGATCGTACAATGAGCAGTTCTTC
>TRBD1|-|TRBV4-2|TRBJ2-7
CASSQADRGYEQYF
TGTGCCAGCAGCCAAGCGGACAGGGGGTACGAGCAGTACTTC
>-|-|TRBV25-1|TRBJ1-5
CASSWANSNQPQHF
TGTGCCAGCAGCTGGGCAAATAGCAATCAGCCCCAGCATTTT
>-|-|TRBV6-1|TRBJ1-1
CASSKDSLTYTEAFF
TGTGCCAGCTCAAAGGACAGCCTCACCTACACTGAAGCTTTCTTT
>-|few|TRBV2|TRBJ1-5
CASSEAAGAGQPQHF
TGTGCCAGCAGTGAAGCTGCGGGGGCGGGTCAGCCCCAGCATTTT
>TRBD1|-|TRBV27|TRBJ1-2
CASRDRALYGYTF
TGTGCCAGCAGAGACAGGGCCCTCTATGGCTACACCTTC
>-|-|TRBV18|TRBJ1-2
CASSPRAKDYGYTF
TGTGCCAGCTCGCCGAGGGCTAAAGACTATGGCTACACCTTC
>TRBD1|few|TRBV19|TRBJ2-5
CASSISDRVETQYF
TGTGCCAGTAGTATCTCGGACAGGGTGGAGACCCAGTACTTC
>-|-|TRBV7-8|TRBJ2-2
CASSFRGNTGELFF
TGTGCCAGCAGCTTTAGGGGGAACACCGGGGAGCTGTTTTTT
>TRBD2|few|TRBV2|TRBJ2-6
CASTGGGARGANVLTF
TGTGCCAGCACGGGCGGGGGGGCTAGGGGGGCCAACGTCCTGACTTTC
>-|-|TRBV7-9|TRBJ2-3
CSSSIRSSTDTQYF
TGTTCCAGCAGCATTCGGAGTAGCACAGATACGCAGTATTTT
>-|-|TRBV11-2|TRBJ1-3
CASSFDRAGNTIYF
TGTGCCAGCAGCTTCGACAGAGCTGGAAACACCATATATTTT
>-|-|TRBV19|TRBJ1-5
CASTRQAYQPQHF
TGTGCCAGTACCCGGCAGGCGTACCAGCCCCAGCATTTT
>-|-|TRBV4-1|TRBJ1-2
CASSRSLDRGGYGYTF
TGCGCCAGCAGCCGGAGCCTCGACCGGGGGGGCTATGGCTACACCTTC
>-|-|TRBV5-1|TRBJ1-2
CASSYAQGRDGGYTF
TGCGCCAGCAGCTACGCCCAGGGGCGTGATGGGGGCTACACCTTC
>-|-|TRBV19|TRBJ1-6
CASSTFQGRDSPLHF
TGTGCCAGTAGTACCTTTCAGGGAAGGGATTCACCCCTCCACTTT
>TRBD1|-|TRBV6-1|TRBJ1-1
CASSLLGQGAEAFF
TGTGCCAGCAGTCTACTGGGACAGGGAGCTGAAGCTTTCTTT
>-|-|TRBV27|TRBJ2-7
CASSRKMGHYEQYF
TGTGCCAGCAGCCGAAAAATGGGGCACTACGAGCAGTACTTC
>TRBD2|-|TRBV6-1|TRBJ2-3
CASSARLAGDPDTQYF
TGTGCCAGCAGTGCCCGACTAGCGGGAGATCCAGATACGCAGTATTTT
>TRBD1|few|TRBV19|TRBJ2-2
CASRFPTGTGELFF
TGTGCCAGTAGATTCCCGACAGGGACCGGGGAGCTGTTTTTT